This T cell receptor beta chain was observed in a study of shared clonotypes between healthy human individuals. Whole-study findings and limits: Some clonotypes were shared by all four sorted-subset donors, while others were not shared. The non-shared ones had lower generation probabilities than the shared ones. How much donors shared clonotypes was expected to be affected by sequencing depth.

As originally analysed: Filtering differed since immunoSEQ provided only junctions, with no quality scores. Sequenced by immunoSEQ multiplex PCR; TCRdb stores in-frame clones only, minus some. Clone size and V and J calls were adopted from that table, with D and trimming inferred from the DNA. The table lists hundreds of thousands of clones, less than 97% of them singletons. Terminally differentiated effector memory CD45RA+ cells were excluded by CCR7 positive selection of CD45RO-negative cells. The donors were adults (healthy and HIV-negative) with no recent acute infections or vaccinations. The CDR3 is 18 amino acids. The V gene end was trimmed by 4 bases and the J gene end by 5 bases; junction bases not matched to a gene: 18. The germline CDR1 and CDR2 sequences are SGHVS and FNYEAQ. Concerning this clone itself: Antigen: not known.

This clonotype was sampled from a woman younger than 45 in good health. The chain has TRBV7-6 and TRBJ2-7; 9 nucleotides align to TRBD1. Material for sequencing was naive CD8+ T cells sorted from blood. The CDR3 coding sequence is TGTGCCAGCAGCTCGGGTCCCGGGACAGGGAACAAGGGCCACGAGCAGTACTTC. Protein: CASSSGPGTGNKGHEQYF.